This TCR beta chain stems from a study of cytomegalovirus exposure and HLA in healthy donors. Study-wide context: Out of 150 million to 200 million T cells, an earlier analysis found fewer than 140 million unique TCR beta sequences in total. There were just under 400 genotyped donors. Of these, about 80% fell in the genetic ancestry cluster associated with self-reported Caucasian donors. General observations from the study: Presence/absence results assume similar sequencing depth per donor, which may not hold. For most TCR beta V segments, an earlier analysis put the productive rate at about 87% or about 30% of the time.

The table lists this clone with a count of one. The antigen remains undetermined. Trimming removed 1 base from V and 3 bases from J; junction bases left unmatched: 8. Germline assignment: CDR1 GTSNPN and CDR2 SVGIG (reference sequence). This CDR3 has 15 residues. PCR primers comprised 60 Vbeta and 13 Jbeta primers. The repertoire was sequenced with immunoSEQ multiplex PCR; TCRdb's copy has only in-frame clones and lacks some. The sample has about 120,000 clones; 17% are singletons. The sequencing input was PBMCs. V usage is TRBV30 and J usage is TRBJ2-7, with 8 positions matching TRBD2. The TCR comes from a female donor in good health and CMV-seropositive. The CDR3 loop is CAWSGPVRGVYEQYF. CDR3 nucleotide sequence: TGTGCCTGGAGTGGTCCGGTGCGGGGGGTCTACGAGCAGTACTTC.